This entry lists 19 T cell receptor beta chains sequenced from one sample in a study of T cell responses to AZD1222 COVID-19 vaccine. Assay: immunoSEQ multiplex PCR; the TCRdb copy retains only in-frame clones and omits some. Of 160,000 or so clones listed, roughly nine tenths are singletons. This sample comprised peripheral blood, obtained 28 days after the second AZD1222 dose. These receptors were collected from an adult who received the AZD1222 COVID-19 vaccine.

This chain uses TRBV7-6 with TRBJ1-1; 8 positions match TRBD1. The CDR3 has 15 residues. Germline loops: CDR1 SGHVS, CDR2 FNYEAQ. J gave up 5 bases and V 0 bases, and 5 bases lay outside the gene matches. The CDR3 DNA sequence: TGTGCCAGCAGCTTAGCCCAGGGGGCGAGAACTGAAGCTTTCTTT. It encodes CASSLAQGARTEAFF.

This clone was found once. The chain employs TRBV11-3 and TRBJ2-3, with D possibly called TRBD1 or TRBD2 (5 bases each). The CDR3 spans 13 residues. The V gene lost 3 bases and the J gene lost 5 bases, with 9 bases spanning the gap. Germline-derived CDR1 and CDR2 are SGHNT and YENEEA. The CDR3: CASSFGGIDTQYF. CDR3 coding DNA: TGTGCCAGCAGCTTTGGGGGAATAGATACGCAGTATTTT.

The genes are TRBV5-1 and TRBJ1-3; TRBD1 matches 9 bases. The CDR3 is made up of 17 amino acids. V dropped 0 bases and J dropped 4; count of bases not matched to a gene: 8. Looked up from germline, CDR1 is SGHRS and CDR2 is YFSETQ. The CDR3 DNA reads as TGCGCCAGCAGCTTGGGAAAAACAGGGGGCATGGGAAACACCATATATTTT. This gives the protein CASSLGKTGGMGNTIYF.

The V gene is TRBV19, the J gene TRBJ1-6; TRBD1 is a possible D gene (5 bases). The CDR3 is 16 residues long. CDR1 is LNHDA, CDR2 SQIVND, per germline (reference sequence). Trimming stripped 5 bases from V and 10 bases from J, with 21 bases between. The CDR3 DNA is TGTGCCAGTAGTCCCCACCAGGGCGGGGGATGGTCACCCCTCCACTTT. Translated: CASSPHQGGGWSPLHF.

The rearrangement uses TRBV6-5 and TRBJ1-2; 9 nucleotides line up with TRBD1. The length of the CDR3 is 14 residues. Germline V lookup: CDR1 MNHEY, CDR2 SVGAGI. V gave up 1 base and J gave up 8 bases; unmatched junction bases: 5. The CDR3 region is CASSYLGQGGGYTF. For the CDR3, the DNA is TGTGCCAGCAGTTACTTGGGACAGGGAGGAGGCTACACCTTC.

The rearrangement uses TRBV6-5 and TRBJ1-5, with TRBD1 matching over 7 bases. V dropped 6 bases and J dropped 2; count of bases not matched to a gene: 1. CDR3 length: 13 residues. Germline CDR1 MNHEY, CDR2 SVGAGI. The CDR3, as DNA: TGTGCCAGCAGAGGACAGGGCAATCAGCCCCAGCATTTT. Translating gives CASRGQGNQPQHF.

The chain combines TRBV18 with TRBJ1-3; 12 positions agree with TRBD1. V was pared by 3 bases and J by 3 bases, with 9 bases of the junction left unmatched. CDR3 length: 18 residues. Germline CDR1 reads KGHSH; CDR2 reads LQKENI. The CDR3 protein is CASSPQLGQGAVGNTIYF. CDR3 DNA sequence: TGTGCCAGCTCACCTCAACTGGGACAGGGGGCCGTTGGAAACACCATATATTTT. Filled out from reference TRBV18 and TRBJ1-3, the complete variable domain reads NAGVMQNPRHLVRRRGQEARLRCSPMKGHSHVYWYRQLPEEGLKFMVYLQKENIIDESGMPKERFSAEFPKEGPSILRIQQVVRGDSAAYFCASSPQLGQGAVGNTIYFGEGSWLTVV.

The rearrangement links TRBV6-6 to TRBJ1-1, with D uncertain. Looked up from germline, CDR1 is MNHNY and CDR2 is SVGAGI (reference sequence). The CDR3 is made up of 12 amino acids. V was trimmed by 5 bases and J by 4 bases, leaving 8 bases between them. The CDR3 DNA is TGTGCCAGCAGTACGGGGAGCACTGAAGCTTTCTTT. It codes for CASSTGSTEAFF.

The V gene is TRBV6-5, the J gene TRBJ1-1; the D gene is possibly TRBD1 (6 bases). The V and J ends lost 2 bases and 2 bases respectively, with 12 bases between them. From germline, CDR1 is MNHEY and CDR2 SVGAGI. The CDR3 covers 15 residues. The CDR3 coding sequence is TGTGCCAGCAGTTACAACAGGGTTGGCAACACTGAAGCTTTCTTT. Translated, it gives CASSYNRVGNTEAFF.

Only one count was recorded for this clone. V usage is TRBV6-4 and J usage is TRBJ2-3, with D uncertain. The ends were cut back, 0 bases at V and 3 bases at J, with 1 base in the middle. CDR3 length equals 12 residues. Germline V lookup: CDR1 MRHNA, CDR2 SNTAGT. The CDR3 coding sequence is TGTGCCAGCAGTGACTCTACAGATACGCAGTATTTT. This gives the protein CASSDSTDTQYF.

The chain links TRBV9 to TRBJ2-7; 11 nucleotides align to TRBD1. V trimming: 3 bases; J trimming: 5 bases; junction bases outside the gene matches: 4. This CDR3 is 14 amino acids long. Germline V gives CDR1 SGDLS, CDR2 YYNGEE. The CDR3 reads CASSEGTGGHEQYF. CDR3 nucleotides: TGTGCCAGCAGCGAAGGGACAGGGGGACACGAGCAGTACTTC.

The chain has TRBV6-2 or TRBV6-3 and TRBJ1-2; TRBD1 might be the D (6 bases). The V gene lost 5 bases and the J gene lost 8 bases, with 15 bases spanning the gap. There are 13 residues in the CDR3. Germline CDR1 reads MNHEY; CDR2 reads SVGEGT. The CDR3 bases are TGTGCCAGCAGTGTGGGACGGCAGGGGGGCTACACCTTC. This codes for CASSVGRQGGYTF.

CDR3 bases: TGTGCCAGCAGCAGGGGACTAGCGGCCTCTGGGGCCAACGTCCTGACTTTC. It specifies CASSRGLAASGANVLTF. The J gene is TRBJ2-6, the V gene TRBV13; TRBD2 matches 11 bases. The length of the CDR3 is 17 residues. With 5 bases clipped from V and 0 bases from J, the junction kept 3 bases outside the gene matches. Germline lookup yields CDR1 PRHDT and CDR2 FYEKMQ (reference sequence).

The rearrangement uses TRBV4-2 and TRBJ1-5, with D unclear. The CDR3 loop spans 15 amino acids. With 5 bases removed from V and 0 bases from J, the gap between germline ends came to 11 bases. Germline CDR1 LGHNA, CDR2 YNFKEQ. As DNA, the CDR3 is TGTGCCAGCAGCATCCGACAATATAGCAATCAGCCCCAGCATTTT. This gives the protein CASSIRQYSNQPQHF.

The gene calls are TRBV19 and TRBJ2-1; TRBD2 matches 7 bases. Unmatched junction bases numbered 12, after V lost 6 bases and J lost 4 bases. The CDR3 runs 16 residues. Germline V gene sequence: CDR1 LNHDA, CDR2 SQIVND (reference sequence). CDR3 DNA sequence: TGTGCCAGTAGCCTGATTCTAGCGGAGTTATACAATGAGCAGTTCTTC. It translates to CASSLILAELYNEQFF.

The chain carries TRBV9 and TRBJ2-1, with 13 bases identical to TRBD2. The CDR3 is 17 amino acids. After removal of 5 bases from V and 2 bases from J, the junction contained 7 bases not matched to a gene. Looked up from germline, CDR1 is SGDLS and CDR2 is YYNGEE. CDR3 protein: CASSRTSGSEAYNEQFF. The CDR3 nucleotides are TGTGCCAGCAGTCGGACTAGCGGGAGTGAGGCCTACAATGAGCAGTTCTTC.

This chain connects TRBV6-1 to TRBJ1-3, with a tentative D call TRBD1 (6 bases). This CDR3 has 14 amino acids. V lost 2 bases and J lost 5, with 10 bases in between. Germline V gene sequence: CDR1 MNHNS, CDR2 SASEGT. CDR3 sequence: CASSETTGRNTIYF. Written as DNA, the CDR3 is TGTGCCAGCAGTGAAACAACAGGGCGAAACACCATATATTTT.

The rearrangement uses TRBV2 and TRBJ2-7; the D gene is possibly TRBD1 (7 bases). Per the germline V gene, CDR1 is SNHLY and CDR2 is FYNNEI. The CDR3 has 15 amino acids. The V end was cut by 0 bases, the J end by 4 bases, with 13 bases between. The CDR3 sequence: CASSEAGQGGYEQYF. DNA for the CDR3: TGTGCCAGCAGTGAAGCGGGCCAGGGGGGTTACGAGCAGTACTTC.

The chain has TRBV30 and TRBJ2-7; the D is unclear. The V and J ends lost 3 bases and 3 bases respectively, with 15 bases between them. The CDR3 runs to 14 residues. CDR1 is GTSNPN and CDR2 is SVGIG in the germline V gene (reference sequence). CDR3 DNA sequence: TGTGCCTGGAGCTTGCTCGGCAGCTACTACGAGCAGTACTTC. This codes for CAWSLLGSYYEQYF.